The sequence of this T cell receptor (beta chain) was determined in a study of blood T cell repertoires in COVID-19. About the study: The samples span acute and convalescent COVID-19 from the United States, Italy and Spain.

As originally analysed: Amplification of reference gene primers provided the estimated nucleated cell counts. Measured with immunoSEQ multiplex PCR; TCRdb has only the in-frame clones, and not every one. That table gives V, J and clone size, and the DNA gave D and trimming. The sample has roughly 270,000 clones, over 75% seen once. Looked up from germline, CDR1 is PRHDT and CDR2 is FYEKMQ (reference sequence). V was trimmed by 5 bases and J by 0 bases, leaving 13 bases between them. CDR3 length: 16 amino acids. The TCR sequence derives from a man between 18 and 29 years old with active or convalescent COVID-19. The source material was peripheral blood. The genes are TRBV13 and TRBJ1-4, with D possibly being TRBD1 (6 bases). The CDR3 sequence: CASSRRDTTTNEKLFF. The CDR3 bases are TGTGCCAGCAGCAGACGGGACACCACAACTAATGAAAAACTGTTTTTT.